A selection of T cell receptor beta chains follows, all from one sample in a study of T-cell memory formation after mild COVID-19. TCRdb independently ran MiXCR on the 5' RACE reads; one entry per CDR3 protein. The top ten hold about 4% of the sample, which has some 180,000 distinct CDR3 sequences, about 18% seen once. Sequences were obtained from PBMCs or a T cell subset sorted from them (not recorded which). The receptors originated from a man aged 18 to 29 who had mild COVID-19 (a few samples of this study predate the infection). Cell type and time point are not known. CDR3s include the opening cysteine and the closing phenylalanine or tryptophan. The order of the fields is D gene, clone size, V gene, J gene, CDR3 protein, CDR3 DNA. D genes are given only for firm matches. Rows give clone size only sometimes, using once, few, many, or a class for an expanded clone.

>NA|few|TRBV7-2|TRBJ2-3
CASSRTGLTDTQYF
TGTGCCAGCAGCCGCACAGGGCTCACAGATACGCAGTATTTT
>NA|few|TRBV9|TRBJ1-1
CASSVGEPPKEAFF
TGTGCCAGCAGCGTAGGAGAACCACCGAAAGAAGCTTTCTTT
>NA|NA|TRBV6-5|TRBJ2-5
CASSYDSGTSETQYF
TGTGCCAGCAGTTACGACTCAGGGACATCAGAGACCCAGTACTTC
>NA|NA|TRBV5-1|TRBJ1-4
CASSTLGGANEKLFF
TGCGCCAGCAGCACCCTCGGAGGGGCTAATGAAAAACTGTTTTTT
>NA|few|TRBV20-1|TRBJ1-2
CSASAALAMGYTF
TGCAGTGCTAGCGCCGCCCTGGCTATGGGCTACACCTTC
>NA|many|TRBV7-9|TRBJ1-1
CASSLLQEGAFF
TGTGCCAGCAGCTTATTACAGGAGGGGGCTTTCTTT
>TRBD2|few|TRBV6-2/TRBV6-3|TRBJ2-3
CASSYPSAGRGGSTDTQYF
TGTGCCAGCAGTTACCCCTCCGCGGGGCGGGGGGGAAGCACAGATACGCAGTATTTT
>NA|NA|TRBV6-1|TRBJ2-7
CASSESVHEQYF
TGTGCCAGCAGTGAGTCCGTCCACGAGCAGTACTTC
>NA|NA|TRBV7-2|TRBJ1-1
CASSFAGQNTEAFF
TGTGCCAGCAGCTTTGCGGGACAGAACACTGAAGCTTTCTTT
>NA|NA|TRBV12-3/TRBV12-4|TRBJ2-5
CASSFAQGYRETQYF
TGTGCCAGCAGTTTTGCGCAGGGATATAGGGAGACCCAGTACTTC
>NA|NA|TRBV5-1|TRBJ2-7
CASTRIGGFSYEQYF
TGCGCCAGCACCCGGATCGGCGGATTCTCCTACGAGCAGTACTTC
>NA|many|TRBV5-1|TRBJ1-1
CASSLVAGEAFF
TGCGCCAGCAGCTTGGTAGCGGGTGAAGCTTTCTTT
>TRBD1|NA|TRBV3-1|TRBJ2-5
CASSDDRVETQYF
TGTGCCAGCAGCGACGACAGGGTAGAGACCCAGTACTTC